The 7 T cell receptor beta chains listed next were all sequenced from one sample in a study of T cells in Graves' hyperthyroidism and ophthalmopathy. Amplification of TCR beta CDR3 regions was performed using RNA transcripts as template. Primed by the HTBI set, a first-round RT-PCR was run on the TCR CDR3. TCRdb used MiXCR to reprocess the multiplex PCR reads, holding one entry per CDR3 protein. The sample has about 620,000 distinct CDR3 sequences, around 16% seen once. The specimen was blood. Source of these receptors: a woman aged 25 to 39 with Graves' hyperthyroidism.

The V and J genes are TRBV5-1 and TRBJ1-4, with a weak D call TRBD1 (5 bases). CDR1 and CDR2 from the germline V gene are SGHRS and YFSETQ. V was pared by 4 bases and J by 2 bases, with 9 bases between. The length of the CDR3 is 14 residues. The CDR3, as DNA: TGCGCCAGCAGCGTGGGACGGACTAATGAAAAACTGTTTTTT. This translates into CASSVGRTNEKLFF.

This clonotype was counted at least ten times. Germline and junction disagree at one end, which may indicate a read error. The chain recombines TRBV30 with TRBJ2-1; 8 nucleotides agree with TRBD1. Germline CDR1 GTSNPN, CDR2 SVGIG (reference sequence). This CDR3 comprises 13 residues. The CDR3 nucleotides read TGTGCCCGGAGACAGGGGAATTACAATGAGCAGTTCTTC. Protein sequence: CARRQGNYNEQFF.

This clonotype has only one observation. V is TRBV10-3 and J is TRBJ2-7; possibly TRBD1 or TRBD2 for D (5 bases each). The germline V gene has CDR1 ENHRY and CDR2 SYGVKD. There are 17 residues in the CDR3. The ends were cut back, 7 bases at V and 5 bases at J, with 27 bases in the middle. The CDR3, as DNA: TGTGCCATCAAAAGAAGTGAAGGGACGGATGATGCTGACGAGCAGTACTTC. Translated, it gives CAIKRSEGTDDADEQYF.

This chain links TRBV4-1 with TRBJ2-3, with D tentatively TRBD1 (6 bases). This CDR3 has 15 residues. Germline CDR1 and CDR2: MGHRA and YSYEKL. The V end lost 3 bases, the J end lost 2 bases, and 12 bases lay between the germline ends. This CDR3 is CASSQIWTATDTQYF. CDR3 nucleotide sequence: TGCGCCAGCAGCCAGATATGGACAGCCACAGATACGCAGTATTTT.

This clonotype was recorded at least ten times. The chain has TRBV11-2 and TRBJ1-4; D is unclear. Germline V gene sequence: CDR1 SGHAT, CDR2 FQNNGV. Trimming removed 1 base from V and 0 bases from J, with 9 bases in between. This CDR3 has 16 amino acids. The CDR3 DNA reads as TGTGCCAGCAGCTTAGGCCTCGAATCAACTAATGAAAAACTGTTTTTT. Protein sequence: CASSLGLESTNEKLFF.

There are many counts of this clonotype. The chain couples TRBV3-1 to TRBJ1-1; D remains ambiguous. The ends were cut back, 3 bases at V and 1 base at J, with 6 bases in the middle. Looked up from germline, CDR1 is LGHDT and CDR2 is YNNKEL (reference sequence). There are 13 residues in the CDR3. CDR3 in DNA: TGTGCCAGCAGCCATGCCAGGAACACTGAAGCTTTCTTT. Its translation is CASSHARNTEAFF.

This clonotype has a count of ten or more. This chain links TRBV11-2 with TRBJ2-7, with TRBD2 matching over 8 bases. Trimming cost V 2 bases and J 5 bases; bases outside gene matches: 11. There are 16 residues in the CDR3. The germline gives CDR1 SGHAT, CDR2 FQNNGV. This CDR3 is CASSLNSASGRDEQYF. CDR3 in DNA: TGTGCCAGCAGCTTAAATTCGGCGAGCGGGAGAGACGAGCAGTACTTC. Variable domain in full (rest from reference TRBV11-2 and TRBJ2-7): EAGVAQSPRYKIIEKRQSVAFWCNPISGHATLYWYQQILGQGPKLLIQFQNNGVVDDSQLPKDRFSAERLKGVDSTLKIQPAKLEDSAVYLCASSLNSASGRDEQYFGPGTRLTVT.